The T cell receptor beta chain described here comes from a study of T cell responses to AZD1222 COVID-19 vaccine. Study-wide results and limits: There were vaccine-associated CD4 TCRs across spike, dominant at 160-218 and 743-854. Repertoires were obtained solely post-peak T cell response.

In regard to this clone: Its antigen is still unknown.

The data were produced by immunoSEQ multiplex PCR, yet TCRdb's version contains in-frame clones alone and is incomplete. The data contain roughly 120,000 clones, roughly nine tenths of them singletons. This clonotype was obtained from an adult in good health. Sample: peripheral blood, taken on day 0 of AZD1222 vaccination.

CDR3 in amino acids: CASSIGTSSEQFF. CDR3 DNA sequence: TGTGCCAGTAGTATTGGGACTAGCTCGGAGCAGTTCTTC. The chain is built from TRBV19 and TRBJ2-1, with 9 bases lining up with TRBD2. V dropped 3 bases and J dropped 10; count of bases not matched to a gene: 4. The CDR3 runs 13 residues. Germline loops: CDR1 LNHDA, CDR2 SQIVND (reference sequence). Drawing the rest from reference TRBV19 and TRBJ2-1, the complete variable domain is DGGITQSPKYLFRKEGQNVTLSCEQNLNHDAMYWYRQDPGQGLRLIYYSQIVNDFQKGDIAEGYSVSREKKESFPLTVTSAQKNPTAFYLCASSIGTSSEQFFGPGTRLTVL.